This T cell receptor beta chain was captured in a study of T cell changes during pregnancy in multiple sclerosis. Germline CDR1 reads SGDLS; CDR2 reads YYNGEE. V dropped 4 bases and J dropped 8 bases, with 10 bases sitting between them. The CDR3 length is 12 residues. The repertoire was sequenced with immunoSEQ multiplex PCR; TCRdb's copy has only in-frame clones and lacks some. Among about 94,000 clones, roughly 92% were seen once, and the ten largest hold around 0.99%. This specimen was peripheral blood, taken after pregnancy. The chain uses TRBV9 and TRBJ2-1; D not resolved. The TCR originated in a female donor with multiple sclerosis, enrolled in a pregnancy study. CDR3 sequence (DNA): TGTGCCAGCAGCCCCCGACTGTATGAGCAGTTCTTC. Amino acids: CASSPRLYEQFF.